The 10 T cell receptor beta chains in this list originate from one sample, sequenced in a study of cytotoxic CD8 clonotypes in ibrutinib-treated CLL. Here immunoSEQ multiplex PCR was the method, and the copy in TCRdb shows in-frame clones only, minus some. The table lists 6,200 or so clones, roughly 70% of them singletons. Sequenced here: PBMCs, sampled before ibrutinib treatment. The origin of the receptors is a human donor with chronic lymphocytic leukemia.

V gene TRBV6-1 combines with J gene TRBJ2-7; 9 positions match TRBD1. The germline gives CDR1 MNHNS, CDR2 SASEGT. V was pared by 7 bases and J by 1 base, with 8 bases of the junction left unmatched. The CDR3 extends over 15 amino acids. CDR3 coding DNA: TGTGCCAGCACTAGAGACAGGGGGTTATCCTACGAGCAGTACTTC. This encodes CASTRDRGLSYEQYF.

The gene calls are TRBV5-1 and TRBJ2-3, with a possible D match to TRBD2 (5 bases). CDR3 length: 13 amino acids. The V end was cut by 0 bases, the J end by 3 bases, with 5 bases between. CDR1 SGHRS and CDR2 YFSETQ come from the germline V gene. The CDR3 sequence is CASSLAGTDTQYF. Written as DNA, the CDR3 is TGCGCCAGCAGCTTGGCGGGAACAGATACGCAGTATTTT.

The rearrangement joins TRBV9 to TRBJ2-2; D is undetermined. The CDR3 is 14 amino acids. CDR1 and CDR2 (germline): SGDLS, YYNGEE. With 3 bases removed from V and 1 base from J, the gap between germline ends came to 7 bases. In DNA, the CDR3 is TGTGCCAGCAGCGGAAACAGGAACACCGGGGAGCTGTTTTTT. This codes for CASSGNRNTGELFF.

CDR3 in DNA: TGTGCCAGTAGTATAGGCAGGGAATATGGCTACACCTTC. Encoded protein: CASSIGREYGYTF. The genes are TRBV19 and TRBJ1-2, with D possibly matching TRBD1 (5 bases). There are 13 residues in the CDR3. The V and J ends lost 1 base and 5 bases respectively, with 8 bases between them. Germline values: CDR1 LNHDA, CDR2 SQIVND (reference sequence).

This rearrangement joins TRBV30 to TRBJ2-5, with 8 positions matching TRBD1. The germline V gene has CDR1 GTSNPN and CDR2 SVGIG (reference sequence). The CDR3 is 14 residues long. V gave up 3 bases and J gave up 5 bases; unmatched junction bases: 8. CDR3 coding DNA: TGTGCCTGGAGACCCGGACAGGGAATTGAGACCCAGTACTTC. Protein: CAWRPGQGIETQYF.

This clone was detected only a few times. CDR3 sequence reads: CAISSGTENTEAFF. The CDR3 nucleotides read TGTGCCATCAGTTCCGGGACAGAGAACACTGAAGCTTTCTTT. This sequence joins TRBV10-3 and TRBJ1-1, with 7 bases aligning to TRBD1. CDR1 is ENHRY, CDR2 SYGVKD, per germline. This CDR3 is 14 amino acids long. J lost 1 base, V lost 5 bases, and 4 bases had no gene match.

This clone showed up just a few times. The rearrangement joins TRBV6-1 to TRBJ1-1, with D unresolved. Trimming took 7 bases from V and 1 from J, leaving 13 bases between them. Germline CDR1 is MNHNS and CDR2 is SASEGT. There are 14 residues in the CDR3. The CDR3 protein is CASMLTGWNTEAFF. CDR3 bases: TGTGCCAGCATGTTAACGGGTTGGAACACTGAAGCTTTCTTT.

The rearrangement uses TRBV10-1 and TRBJ1-2; D is possibly TRBD1 (5 bases). The CDR3 has 13 amino acids. CDR1 and CDR2 (germline): WNHNN, SYGVQD (reference sequence). V dropped 3 bases and J dropped 2 bases, with 7 bases sitting between them. The CDR3 spells CASSERQNYGYTF. Written as DNA, the CDR3 is TGCGCCAGCAGTGAAAGACAGAACTATGGCTACACCTTC.

The chain has TRBV11-2 and TRBJ2-3, with TRBD2 as a possible D gene (6 bases). In germline, CDR1 is SGHAT, CDR2 FQNNGV. This CDR3 region has 12 residues. Trimming stripped 7 bases from V and 6 bases from J, with 11 bases between. The CDR3, as DNA: TGTGCCAGCACCCTACGGGGGGATACGCAGTATTTT. It codes for CASTLRGDTQYF.

The rearrangement links TRBV5-6 to TRBJ1-3; tentatively, D is TRBD1 (5 bases). The V and J ends lost 2 bases and 6 bases respectively, with 9 bases between them. Germline V gene sequence: CDR1 SGHDT, CDR2 YYEEEE. The length of the CDR3 is 13 residues. The CDR3 region has the DNA TGTGCCAGCAGCTTTCAGGGATTAAACACCATATATTTT. Protein product: CASSFQGLNTIYF. The full variable domain, rest sourced from reference TRBV5-6 and TRBJ1-3, is DAGVTQSPTHLIKTRGQQVTLRCSPKSGHDTVSWYQQALGQGPQFIFQYYEEEERQRGNFPDRFSGHQFPNYSSELNVNALLLGDSALYLCASSFQGLNTIYFGEGSWLTVV.